This entry lists 17 T cell receptor beta chains sequenced from one sample in a study of T cell responses to AZD1222 COVID-19 vaccine. Sequencing was performed with immunoSEQ multiplex PCR; in TCRdb, only in-frame clones are kept and a portion is missing. The top ten hold roughly 1.9% of the sample, which has 150,000 to 160,000 clones, roughly nine tenths seen once. Here the sequenced sample was peripheral blood, taken on day 0 of AZD1222 vaccination. The receptors here all came from an adult in good health.

The chain couples TRBV28 to TRBJ2-3; 14 bases match TRBD2. The CDR3 loop spans 17 amino acids. Per germline, CDR1 MDHEN and CDR2 SYDVKM. V shed 2 bases and J 5 bases; nucleotides not matched to a gene: 6. The CDR3 here is CASSLGGLAGVKDTQYF. The CDR3 DNA reads TGTGCCAGCAGTTTAGGGGGACTAGCGGGAGTAAAAGATACGCAGTATTTT.

The V gene is TRBV6-5, the J gene TRBJ1-1; unclear D gene. V lost 5 bases to trimming and J lost 3 bases, with 16 bases between them. Germline values: CDR1 MNHEY, CDR2 SVGAGI. This CDR3 has 15 amino acids. The CDR3 DNA reads TGTGCCAGCAGTCCCTTGGCGCCAAGACACACTGAAGCTTTCTTT. Residues: CASSPLAPRHTEAFF.

The chain employs TRBV4-3 and TRBJ2-6; unclear D gene. The V end lost 0 bases, the J end lost 1 base, and 10 bases lay between the germline ends. The CDR3 has 17 residues. Germline assignment: CDR1 LGHNA and CDR2 YSLEER. CDR3 protein: CASSQDRPASGANVLTF. The CDR3 DNA reads as TGCGCCAGCAGCCAAGATCGGCCAGCGTCTGGGGCCAACGTCCTGACTTTC.

This clone was counted a few times. This sequence joins TRBV7-6 and TRBJ2-2; 11 nucleotides align to TRBD2. The J segment lost 7 bases and the V segment lost 0 bases, leaving 7 bases of the junction unmatched. The length of the CDR3 is 17 residues. The germline CDR1 and CDR2 sequences are SGHVS and FNYEAQ. CDR3 coding DNA: TGTGCCAGCAGCTTAGCGATAGCGGGAGGGCCCGTCGGGGAGCTGTTTTTT. Its protein product is CASSLAIAGGPVGELFF.

The chain combines TRBV27 with TRBJ2-7; TRBD1 matches at 10 bases. CDR3 length equals 16 residues. The V gene end was trimmed by 5 bases and the J gene end by 3 bases; junction bases not matched to a gene: 10. The germline V gene has CDR1 MNHEY and CDR2 SMNVEV (reference sequence). DNA for the CDR3: TGTGCCAGCAGTCTCCACACGGGACAGGGGATCTACGAGCAGTACTTC. Translated: CASSLHTGQGIYEQYF.

The chain is built from TRBV11-2 and TRBJ1-1, with TRBD1 as a possible D gene (6 bases). Germline CDR1 is SGHAT and CDR2 is FQNNGV. The length of the CDR3 is 16 residues. V shed 1 base and J shed 1 base, with 13 bases lying between them. The CDR3 spells CASSLGQVFANTEAFF. DNA of the CDR3: TGTGCCAGCAGCTTAGGACAGGTATTTGCGAACACTGAAGCTTTCTTT.

This chain uses TRBV27 with TRBJ1-6; maybe TRBD1 (5 bases). Per germline, CDR1 MNHEY and CDR2 SMNVEV (reference sequence). CDR3 length: 15 amino acids. V was shortened by 4 bases and J by 10 bases, with 17 bases between the two germline ends. Here the CDR3 DNA reads TGTGCCAGCAGTTACCTCCGGGACCCAGAATCACCCCTCCACTTT. Its translation is CASSYLRDPESPLHF.

The J gene is TRBJ2-1, the V gene TRBV14; a weak D match, TRBD2 (5 bases). The ends were cut back, 0 bases at V and 14 bases at J, with 14 bases in the middle. Germline lookup yields CDR1 SGHDN and CDR2 FVKESK. The CDR3 length is 13 residues. The CDR3 DNA reads TGTGCCAGCAGCCAAGACTATGGGGTCGGGGAGTTCTTC. It is translated as CASSQDYGVGEFF.

This chain connects TRBV19 to TRBJ1-1; D ambiguous. CDR3 length: 13 amino acids. Between the trimmed V and J ends, which lost 5 bases and 6 bases, there was a span of 13 bases. Germline CDR1 and CDR2: LNHDA and SQIVND (reference sequence). The CDR3 region has the DNA TGTGCCAGTAGTCCCCAGGCCGCCGCTGAAGCTTTCTTT. Translating it yields CASSPQAAAEAFF.

The rearrangement joins TRBV4-1 to TRBJ2-1; no clear D gene. Trimming pared 0 bases from V and 2 bases from J, leaving 8 bases between. CDR3 length equals 15 residues. Germline CDR1 is MGHRA and CDR2 is YSYEKL. CDR3 bases: TGCGCCAGCAGCCAAGATGGGCTAGCCTACAATGAGCAGTTCTTC. This codes for CASSQDGLAYNEQFF.

The V call is TRBV18, the J call TRBJ1-4; D not resolved. This CDR3 has 11 residues. CDR1 and CDR2 from the germline V gene are KGHSH and LQKENI. Trimming shortened V by 6 bases and J by 8 bases, and 7 bases separated the two germline ends. In nucleotides, the CDR3 is TGTGCCAGCTCCACCCGAGAAAAACTGTTTTTT. Its translation: CASSTREKLFF.

The rearrangement joins TRBV7-9 to TRBJ1-1; D is uncertain. V shed 5 bases and J shed 0 bases, with 7 bases lying between them. Germline V gene data show CDR1 as SEHNR and CDR2 as FQNEAQ (reference sequence). This CDR3 contains 13 residues. The CDR3: CASSGHLNTEAFF. In DNA, the CDR3 is TGTGCCAGCAGCGGGCACTTGAACACTGAAGCTTTCTTT.

The chain couples TRBV9 to TRBJ2-1; the match to TRBD2 covers 9 bases. This CDR3 comprises 18 residues. The trim removed 0 bases at V and 7 bases at J, leaving 14 bases unmatched. Per the germline V gene, CDR1 is SGDLS and CDR2 is YYNGEE. CDR3 in amino acids: CASSVEGSGSYRLNEQFF. The CDR3 nucleotides are TGTGCCAGCAGCGTAGAAGGTAGCGGGAGTTATAGGTTAAATGAGCAGTTCTTC.

The chain is built from TRBV4-1 and TRBJ1-4; D gene ambiguous. The V gene lost 3 bases and the J gene lost 4 bases, with 9 bases spanning the gap. CDR1 and CDR2 (germline): MGHRA, YSYEKL. The CDR3 consists of 14 residues. CDR3 DNA: TGCGCCAGCAGCCACCGGCTCCGTAATGAAAAACTGTTTTTT. Protein: CASSHRLRNEKLFF.

The gene calls are TRBV11-2 and TRBJ1-2; perhaps TRBD1 as D (6 bases). Trimming took 4 bases from V and 4 from J, leaving 13 bases between them. The CDR3 covers 14 residues. The germline V gene has CDR1 SGHAT and CDR2 FQNNGV. CDR3 loop: CASSSIGGAYGYTF. In DNA, the CDR3 is TGTGCCAGCAGCTCAATAGGGGGGGCCTATGGCTACACCTTC.

The chain links TRBV5-6 to TRBJ2-3; D is uncertain. This CDR3 contains 12 residues. In germline, CDR1 is SGHDT, CDR2 YYEEEE. Trimming left V 0 bases short and J 9 bases short, with 8 bases between. CDR3 in DNA: TGTGCCAGCAGCTTGGAGGAAAGGACGCAGTATTTT. This gives the protein CASSLEERTQYF.

This chain joins TRBV4-1 and TRBJ1-5; possible D gene TRBD1, 5 bases. The CDR3 is made up of 18 amino acids. V dropped 0 bases and J dropped 4 bases, with 19 bases sitting between them. The V gene's germline CDR1 is MGHRA and CDR2 YSYEKL. The CDR3 nucleotides read TGCGCCAGCAGCCAAGAGAAGTACCGGGACGCAAAAAATCAGCCCCAGCATTTT. Its protein is CASSQEKYRDAKNQPQHF.